The 17 T cell receptor beta chains given below trace back to one sample, sequenced in a study of T cell responses to AZD1222 COVID-19 vaccine (dated by TCRdb to about 2021). The time point label of this sample denotes: about 28 days (+/-7) after the second vaccine dose. The treatment or condition label, as the study defines it: meningococcal conjugate vaccine given as trial control. Receptors were amplified or captured by the immunoSEQ multiplex PCR assay. TCRdb took over this immuneACCESS table, retaining in-frame rearrangements with V and J assigned. Such tables are incomplete; in checked studies, under half of the missing clones stem from an unresolved V gene, and the remainder is unexplained. In all, the sample holds 150,000 to 200,000 clones, and more than 90% of those were seen once. Approximately 4% of the sample rests with the top ten. The input for sequencing was peripheral blood, taken 28 days after the second dose of the MenACWY control vaccine. The source of these receptors is an adult who received the MenACWY meningococcal vaccine as a control.

The CDR3 sequence: CASSLFEPGTGGGSAFF. CDR3 sequence (DNA): TGTGCCAGCAGTTTATTCGAGCCCGGGACAGGGGGTGGGTCGGCTTTCTTT. V is TRBV28 and J is TRBJ1-1; 11 nucleotides align to TRBD1. Germline lookup yields CDR1 MDHEN and CDR2 SYDVKM. V lost 1 base, J lost 11 bases, and 15 bases stayed unmatched. The CDR3 contains 17 residues.

This chain links TRBV2 with TRBJ2-5, with 8 bases identical to TRBD2. Germline CDR1 reads SNHLY; CDR2 reads FYNNEI. V was pared by 4 bases and J by 6 bases, with 10 bases of the junction left unmatched. The length of the CDR3 is 15 residues. The CDR3 spells CASSGHSGNRKTQYF. DNA of the CDR3: TGTGCCAGCAGTGGCCATAGCGGGAATCGGAAGACCCAGTACTTC. Supplemented by reference TRBV2 and TRBJ2-5, the full variable domain reads EPEVTQTPSHQVTQMGQEVILRCVPISNHLYFYWYRQILGQKVEFLVSFYNNEISEKSEIFDDQFSVERPDGSNFTLKIRSTKLEDSAMYFCASSGHSGNRKTQYFGPGTRLLVL.

This clone appeared once. The CDR3 DNA reads TGTGCCACCAGTGATCCAAACGGACAGGGGCAGGTCGGCTACACCTTC. Translating gives CATSDPNGQGQVGYTF. The chain couples TRBV24-1 to TRBJ1-2; 9 bases are a match to TRBD1. Trimming took 3 bases from V and 8 from J; bases not matched to a gene: 12. Germline loops: CDR1 KGHDR, CDR2 SFDVKD. The CDR3 has 16 amino acids.

CDR3 coding DNA: TGTGCCAGCAGCCCTCAAGTCGGGCATGGCTACACCTTC. It is translated as CASSPQVGHGYTF. The rearrangement uses TRBV7-9 and TRBJ1-2; D is uncertain. In germline, CDR1 is SEHNR, CDR2 FQNEAQ (reference sequence). Deletions cut 5 bases from V and 6 bases from J, with 13 bases between. This CDR3 has 13 residues.

The chain links TRBV2 to TRBJ2-7; TRBD1 aligns across 11 bases. The CDR3 loop spans 13 amino acids. Germline values: CDR1 SNHLY, CDR2 FYNNEI. V lost 10 bases to trimming and J lost 6 bases; unmatched junction nucleotides: 8. DNA of the CDR3: TGTGCCATCTCGAGGGGACAGGGGGTCGAGCAGTACTTC. It codes for CAISRGQGVEQYF.

The V call is TRBV11-2, the J call TRBJ2-7, with TRBD1 matching 7 bases. V trimming: 5 bases; J trimming: 5 bases; junction bases outside the gene matches: 12. CDR3 length: 15 residues. CDR1 is SGHAT and CDR2 is FQNNGV in the germline V gene. The CDR3 reads CASSAKGASGHEQYF. The CDR3 bases are TGTGCCAGCAGCGCCAAGGGGGCATCAGGACACGAGCAGTACTTC.

This clone has only a few counts. J is TRBJ2-2 and V is TRBV9; D possibly matches TRBD1 or TRBD2 (6 bases each). CDR1 and CDR2 from the germline V gene are SGDLS and YYNGEE. The germline V and J ends were trimmed by 2 bases and 0 bases, with 14 bases remaining between them. The CDR3 extends over 17 amino acids. CDR3 region: CASSVPGAAPNTGELFF. The CDR3 bases are TGTGCCAGCAGCGTCCCGGGGGCCGCCCCGAACACCGGGGAGCTGTTTTTT. The complete variable domain, with remaining parts taken from reference TRBV9 and TRBJ2-2, reads DSGVTQTPKHLITATGQRVTLRCSPRSGDLSVYWYQQSLDQGLQFLIQYYNGEERAKGNILERFSAQQFPDLHSELNLSSLELGDSALYFCASSVPGAAPNTGELFFGEGSRLTVL.

The V call is TRBV30, the J call TRBJ1-6; TRBD1 might be the D (6 bases). CDR1 and CDR2 (germline): GTSNPN, SVGIG (reference sequence). CDR3 length: 14 amino acids. V was trimmed by 4 bases and J by 9 bases, leaving 16 bases between them. The CDR3, as DNA: TGTGCCTGGAACCCGCAGGGGTCGGGTTCACCCCTCCACTTT. Amino acids: CAWNPQGSGSPLHF.

The chain combines TRBV11-2 with TRBJ1-2; 10 bases map to TRBD1. Germline assignment: CDR1 SGHAT and CDR2 FQNNGV. CDR3 length: 17 residues. J gave up 2 bases and V 3 bases, and 9 bases lay outside the gene matches. The CDR3 here is CASSLDRQGALNYGYTF. The CDR3 DNA follows: TGTGCCAGCAGCTTGGACCGACAGGGGGCTCTGAACTATGGCTACACCTTC.

The chain couples TRBV5-1 to TRBJ1-1; TRBD1 matches 8 bases. V lost 3 bases, J lost 1 base, and 2 bases stayed unmatched. Germline V lookup: CDR1 SGHRS, CDR2 YFSETQ. The CDR3 is made up of 14 amino acids. CDR3 in amino acids: CASSSTGANTEAFF. CDR3 DNA: TGCGCCAGCAGCTCGACAGGGGCGAACACTGAAGCTTTCTTT.

V usage is TRBV5-4 and J usage is TRBJ2-7; 8 bases map to TRBD2. V was clipped by 5 bases and J by 4 bases; unmatched bases: 5. The CDR3 is 13 residues long. Per germline, CDR1 SGHNT and CDR2 YYREEE (reference sequence). CDR3 nucleotides: TGTGCCAGCAGTCGACGGGAGGGGTACGAGCAGTACTTC. Protein product: CASSRREGYEQYF.

V and J are TRBV12-3 or TRBV12-4 and TRBJ1-4; D unclear. V was clipped by 1 base and J by 7 bases, with 7 bases between them. The CDR3 totals 13 residues. CDR3 sequence (DNA): TGTGCCAGCAGTTTAGACGGACGTGAAAAACTGTTTTTT. Its protein is CASSLDGREKLFF.

The CDR3 loop reads CASRENQPQHF. The CDR3 bases are TGTGCCAGCAGGGAAAATCAGCCCCAGCATTTT. The chain couples TRBV2 to TRBJ1-5; D unclear. With 6 bases removed from V and 4 bases from J, the gap between germline ends came to 4 bases. The CDR3 consists of 11 residues. Looked up from germline, CDR1 is SNHLY and CDR2 is FYNNEI.

The V and J genes are TRBV19 and TRBJ2-3; TRBD1 might be the D (5 bases). The CDR3 consists of 16 residues. The germline V and J ends were trimmed by 5 bases and 3 bases, with 18 bases remaining between them. CDR1 and CDR2 (germline): LNHDA, SQIVND (reference sequence). The CDR3 DNA reads as TGTGCCAGTAGTCCCTCAGGGTCCTCCCCTACAGATACGCAGTATTTT. It specifies CASSPSGSSPTDTQYF.

Regarding this clone: At one end, the junction sequence differs from germline, possibly due to a read error. CDR3 nucleotide sequence: TGTGCCAGTACACGGAAAGGCCCGAACACTGAAACTTTCTTT. Translation: CASTRKGPNTETFF. The gene calls are TRBV19 and TRBJ1-1; D ambiguous. Germline V gives CDR1 LNHDA, CDR2 SQIVND (reference sequence). This CDR3 contains 14 residues.

V gene TRBV27 combines with J gene TRBJ1-2; no firm D call. Germline CDR1 reads MNHEY; CDR2 reads SMNVEV (reference sequence). V was trimmed by 6 bases and J by 4 bases, leaving 12 bases between them. CDR3 size: 13 residues. In DNA form, the CDR3 reads TGTGCCAGCAGACCTACGGGTACCTATGGCTACACCTTC. It encodes CASRPTGTYGYTF.

J is TRBJ2-5 and V is TRBV29-1; a possible D gene is TRBD1 (6 bases). Trimming removed 2 bases at V and 5 bases at J, with 15 bases between. CDR1 SQVTM and CDR2 ANQGSEA come from the germline V gene. The CDR3 has 14 residues. The CDR3 loop reads CSVEFLGTPETQYF. For the CDR3, the DNA is TGCAGCGTTGAATTTTTGGGGACACCGGAGACCCAGTACTTC.